This T cell receptor beta chain comes out of a study of T-cell memory formation after mild COVID-19. General observations from the study: Whereas later expanders leaned CD4+, clones contracting day 15 to 85 showed a balanced CD4/CD8 makeup. Prior to infection, memory already included some responding clones, suggesting cross-reactive memory joined.

Turning to this clonotype: Its cognate antigen is unknown.

This CDR3 has 15 residues. The V and J ends lost 2 bases and 0 bases respectively, with 8 bases between them. In germline, CDR1 is MNHEY, CDR2 SVGAGI. With constant-segment primers, 5'RACE yielded cDNA libraries of TCR alpha and TCR beta that carried sample barcodes and UMIs. From the 5' RACE reads, TCRdb called clonotypes with MiXCR, one entry per CDR3 protein. The data show about 240,000 distinct CDR3 sequences, with 8.5% to 9.5% seen just once and more than 20% held by the top ten. The clonotype originates from a man between 18 and 35 years old who had mild COVID-19 (a few samples of this study predate the infection). Cell type and time point are not known. The sample taken for sequencing was PBMCs or a T cell subset sorted from them (not recorded which). The chain has TRBV6-5 and TRBJ1-3; D unclear. The CDR3 region has the DNA TGTGCCAGCAGTTACAGCCGGCCCTCTGGAAACACCATATATTTT. Its translation: CASSYSRPSGNTIYF.